The T cell receptor beta chain described here comes from a study of response to subunit inactivated influenza vaccine. The V end lost 3 bases, the J end lost 4 bases, and 2 bases lay between the germline ends. CDR1 is SGDLS and CDR2 is YYNGEE in the germline V gene. CDR3 size: 12 residues. Each CDR3 protein is one row after TCRdb ran MiXCR on the RT-PCR reads. This table has roughly 170,000 distinct CDR3 sequences, approximately 9.2% appearing once. This clonotype came up a few times. The target antigen is unknown. Findings and caveats of the study: It was the authors' suggestion that each seasonal influenza vaccination recruits few new T cells.

This chain connects TRBV9 to TRBJ1-6; D uncertain. This clonotype originated in a man aged 50-60 years who received an inactivated influenza vaccine. The specimen was non-naive T cells sorted from PBMCs, collected on the day of vaccination. CDR3 protein: CASSEYNSPLHF. The CDR3, as DNA: TGTGCCAGCAGCGAATATAATTCACCCCTCCACTTT.